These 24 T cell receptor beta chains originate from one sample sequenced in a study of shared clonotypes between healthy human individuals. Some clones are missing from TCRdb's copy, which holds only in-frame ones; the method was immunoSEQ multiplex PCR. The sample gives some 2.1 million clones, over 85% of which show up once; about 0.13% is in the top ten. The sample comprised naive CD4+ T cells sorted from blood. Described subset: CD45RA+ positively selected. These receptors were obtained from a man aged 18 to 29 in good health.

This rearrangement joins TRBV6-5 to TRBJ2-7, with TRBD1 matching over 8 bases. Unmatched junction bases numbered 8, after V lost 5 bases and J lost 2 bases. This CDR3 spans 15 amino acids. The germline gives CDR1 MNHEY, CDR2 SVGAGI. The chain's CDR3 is CASSPDRGQTYEQYF. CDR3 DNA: TGTGCCAGCAGTCCTGACAGGGGTCAGACCTACGAGCAGTACTTC.

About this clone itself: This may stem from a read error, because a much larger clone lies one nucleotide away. This CDR3 is CASSVTENTEAFF. CDR3 in DNA: TGCGCCAGCAGCGTTACAGAGAACACTGAAGCCTTCTTT. The chain links TRBV5-4 to TRBJ1-1; D gene ambiguous. Germline V gene lookup returns CDR1 SGHNT and CDR2 YYREEE (reference sequence). The CDR3 spans 13 residues. The full variable domain, in which reference TRBV5-4 and TRBJ1-1 provide the parts outside the CDR3, is ETGVTQSPTHLIKTRGQQVTLRCSSQSGHNTVSWYQQALGQGPQFIFQYYREEENGRGNFPPRFSGLQFPNYSSELNVNALELDDSALYLCASSVTENTEAFFGQGTRLTVV.

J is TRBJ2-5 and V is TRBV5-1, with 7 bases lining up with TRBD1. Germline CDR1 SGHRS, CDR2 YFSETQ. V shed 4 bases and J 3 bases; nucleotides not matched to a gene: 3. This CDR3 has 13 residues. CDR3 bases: TGCGCCAGCAGCGGGGGACAGAAAGAGACCCAGTACTTC. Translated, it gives CASSGGQKETQYF.

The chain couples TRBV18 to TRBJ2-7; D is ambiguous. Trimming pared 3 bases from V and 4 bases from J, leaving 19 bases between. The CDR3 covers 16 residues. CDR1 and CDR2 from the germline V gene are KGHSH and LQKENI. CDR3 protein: CASSPNVGSTNYEQYF. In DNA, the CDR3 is TGTGCCAGCTCACCGAACGTCGGGTCGACAAATTACGAGCAGTACTTC.

The DNA of the CDR3 is TGTGCCAGCCGCCCCCAGGGGGCCGGTGAGACCCAGTACTTC. Protein: CASRPQGAGETQYF. The J gene is TRBJ2-5, the V gene TRBV27, with 8 bases identical to TRBD1. Trimming removed 8 bases from V and 5 bases from J; junction bases left unmatched: 10. Germline V lookup: CDR1 MNHEY, CDR2 SMNVEV (reference sequence). The CDR3 has 14 amino acids.

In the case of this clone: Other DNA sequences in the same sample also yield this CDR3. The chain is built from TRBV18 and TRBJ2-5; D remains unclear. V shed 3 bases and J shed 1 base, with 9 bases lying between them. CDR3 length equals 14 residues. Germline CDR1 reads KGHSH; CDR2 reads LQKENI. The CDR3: CASSPGAVQETQYF. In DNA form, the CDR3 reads TGTGCCAGCTCACCGGGCGCAGTCCAAGAGACCCAGTACTTC.

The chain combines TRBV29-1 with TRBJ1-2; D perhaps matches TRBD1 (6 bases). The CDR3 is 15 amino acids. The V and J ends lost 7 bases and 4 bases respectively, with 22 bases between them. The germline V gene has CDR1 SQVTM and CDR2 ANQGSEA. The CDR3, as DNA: TGCAGCGCCTATTCCGGGACATTTGCTTCCTATGGCTACACCTTC. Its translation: CSAYSGTFASYGYTF.

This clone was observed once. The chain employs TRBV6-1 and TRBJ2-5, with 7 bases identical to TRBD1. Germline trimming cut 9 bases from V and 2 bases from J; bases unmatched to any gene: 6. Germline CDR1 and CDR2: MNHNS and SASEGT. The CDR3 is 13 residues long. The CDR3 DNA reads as TGTGCCAGTAGGAGACAGGGACAAGAGACCCAGTACTTC. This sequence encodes CASRRQGQETQYF.

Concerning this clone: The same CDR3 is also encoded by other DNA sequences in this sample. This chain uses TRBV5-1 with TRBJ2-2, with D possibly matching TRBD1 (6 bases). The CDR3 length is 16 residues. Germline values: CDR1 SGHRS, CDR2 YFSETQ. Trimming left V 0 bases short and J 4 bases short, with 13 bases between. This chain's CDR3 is CASSLASGALTGELFF. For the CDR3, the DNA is TGCGCCAGCAGCTTGGCGTCAGGGGCCCTCACCGGGGAGCTGTTTTTT.

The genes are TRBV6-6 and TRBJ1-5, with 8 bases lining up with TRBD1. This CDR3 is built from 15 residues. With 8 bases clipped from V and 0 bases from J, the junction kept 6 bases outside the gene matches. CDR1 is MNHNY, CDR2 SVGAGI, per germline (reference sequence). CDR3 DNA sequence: TGTGCCAGCGTTACGGGACAGGATAGCAATCAGCCCCAGCATTTT. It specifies CASVTGQDSNQPQHF.

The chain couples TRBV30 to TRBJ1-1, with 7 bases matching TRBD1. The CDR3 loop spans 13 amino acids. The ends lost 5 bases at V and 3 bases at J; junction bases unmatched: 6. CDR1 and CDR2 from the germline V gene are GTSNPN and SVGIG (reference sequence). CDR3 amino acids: CAWGDRWDTEAFF. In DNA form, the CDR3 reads TGTGCCTGGGGGGACAGATGGGACACTGAAGCTTTCTTT. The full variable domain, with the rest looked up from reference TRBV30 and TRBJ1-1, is SQTIHQWPATLVQPVGSPLSLECTVEGTSNPNLYWYRQAAGRGLQLLFYSVGIGQISSEVPQNLSASRPQDRQFILSSKKLLLSDSGFYLCAWGDRWDTEAFFGQGTRLTVV.

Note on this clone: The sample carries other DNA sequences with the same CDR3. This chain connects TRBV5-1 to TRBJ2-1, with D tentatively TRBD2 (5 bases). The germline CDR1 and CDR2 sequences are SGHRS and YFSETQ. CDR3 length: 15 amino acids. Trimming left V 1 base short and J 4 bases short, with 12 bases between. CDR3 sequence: CASSLTGSGYNEQFF. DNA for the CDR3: TGCGCCAGCAGCTTGACGGGATCGGGGTACAATGAGCAGTTCTTC.

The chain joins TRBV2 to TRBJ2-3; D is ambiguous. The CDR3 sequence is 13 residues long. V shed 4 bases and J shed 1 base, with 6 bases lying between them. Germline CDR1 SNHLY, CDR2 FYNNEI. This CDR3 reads CASSATGTDTQYF. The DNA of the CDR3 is TGTGCCAGCAGTGCTACGGGCACAGATACGCAGTATTTT.

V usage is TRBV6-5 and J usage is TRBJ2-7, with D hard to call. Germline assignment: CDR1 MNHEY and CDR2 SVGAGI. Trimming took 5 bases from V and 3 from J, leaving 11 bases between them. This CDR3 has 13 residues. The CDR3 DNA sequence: TGTGCCAGCAGTACTGTAGGGTACTACGAGCAGTACTTC. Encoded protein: CASSTVGYYEQYF.

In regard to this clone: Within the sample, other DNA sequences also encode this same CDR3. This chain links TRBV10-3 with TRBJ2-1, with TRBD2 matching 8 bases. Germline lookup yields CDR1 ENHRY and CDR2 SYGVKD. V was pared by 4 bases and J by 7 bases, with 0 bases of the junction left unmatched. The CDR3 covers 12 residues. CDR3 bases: TGTGCCATCAGTGCGGGGGGGAATGAGCAGTTCTTC. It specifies CAISAGGNEQFF.

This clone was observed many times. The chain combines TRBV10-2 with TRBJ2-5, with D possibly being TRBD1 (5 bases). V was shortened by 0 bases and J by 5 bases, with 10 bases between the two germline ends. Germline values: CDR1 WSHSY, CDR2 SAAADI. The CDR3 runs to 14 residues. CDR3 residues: CASSESGAVETQYF. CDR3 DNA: TGCGCCAGCAGTGAGTCTGGGGCGGTGGAGACCCAGTACTTC.

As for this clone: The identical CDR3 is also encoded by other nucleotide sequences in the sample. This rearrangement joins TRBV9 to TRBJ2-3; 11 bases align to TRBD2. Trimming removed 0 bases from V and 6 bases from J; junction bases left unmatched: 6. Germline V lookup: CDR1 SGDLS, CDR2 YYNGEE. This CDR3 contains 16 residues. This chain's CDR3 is CASSVGLAGGTDTQYF. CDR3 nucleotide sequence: TGTGCCAGCAGCGTAGGGCTAGCGGGAGGAACGGATACGCAGTATTTT.

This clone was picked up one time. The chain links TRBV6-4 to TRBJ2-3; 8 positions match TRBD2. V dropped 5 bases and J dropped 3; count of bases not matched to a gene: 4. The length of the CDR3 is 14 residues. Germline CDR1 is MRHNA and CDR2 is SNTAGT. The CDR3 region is CASSSGRATDTQYF. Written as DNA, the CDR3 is TGTGCCAGCAGTAGCGGGAGAGCGACAGATACGCAGTATTTT.

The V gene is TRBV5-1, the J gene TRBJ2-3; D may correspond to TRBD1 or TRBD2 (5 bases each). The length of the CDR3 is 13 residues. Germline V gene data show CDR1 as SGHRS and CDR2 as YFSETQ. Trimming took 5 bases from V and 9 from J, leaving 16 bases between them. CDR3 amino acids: CASRHQGSGTQYF. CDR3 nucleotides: TGCGCCAGCAGACACCAGGGCAGCGGAACGCAGTATTTT.

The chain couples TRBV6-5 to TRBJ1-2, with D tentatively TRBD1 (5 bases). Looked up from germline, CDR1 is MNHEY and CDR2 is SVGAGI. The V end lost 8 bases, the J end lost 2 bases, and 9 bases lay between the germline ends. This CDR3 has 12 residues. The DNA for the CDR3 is TGTGCCAGCGTCCAGGGAAACTATGGCTACACCTTC. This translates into CASVQGNYGYTF.

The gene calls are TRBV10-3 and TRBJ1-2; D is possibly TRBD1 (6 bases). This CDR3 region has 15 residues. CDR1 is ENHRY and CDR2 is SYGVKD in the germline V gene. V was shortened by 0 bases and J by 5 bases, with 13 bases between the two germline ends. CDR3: CAISESGGAGYGYTF. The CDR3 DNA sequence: TGTGCCATCAGTGAGTCTGGGGGGGCCGGGTATGGCTACACCTTC.

The CDR3 reads CAILGDSLTEAFF. The DNA for the CDR3 is TGTGCCATCCTCGGGGACAGTCTCACTGAAGCTTTCTTT. The rearrangement joins TRBV10-3 to TRBJ1-1; 7 bases align to TRBD1. This CDR3 contains 13 residues. V shed 8 bases, J shed 4 bases, and the junction held 7 bases outside the gene matches. Germline V gene data show CDR1 as ENHRY and CDR2 as SYGVKD.

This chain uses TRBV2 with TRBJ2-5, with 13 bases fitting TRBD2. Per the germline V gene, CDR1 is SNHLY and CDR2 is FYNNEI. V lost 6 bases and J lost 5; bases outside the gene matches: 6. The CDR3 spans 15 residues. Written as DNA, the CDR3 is TGTGCCAGCAGAAGGACTAGCGGGAGTGGGGAGACCCAGTACTTC. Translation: CASRRTSGSGETQYF.

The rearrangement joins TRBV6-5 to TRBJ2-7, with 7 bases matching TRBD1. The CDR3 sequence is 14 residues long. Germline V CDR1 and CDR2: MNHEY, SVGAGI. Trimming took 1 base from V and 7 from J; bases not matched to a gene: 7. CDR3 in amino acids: CASSYLTGSGEQYF. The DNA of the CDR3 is TGTGCCAGCAGTTACTTGACAGGGTCGGGGGAGCAGTACTTC.